Presented here are 28 T cell receptor beta chains from one specimen sequenced in a study of T cell changes during pregnancy in multiple sclerosis. The data were produced by immunoSEQ multiplex PCR, yet TCRdb's version contains in-frame clones alone and is incomplete. In the table there are about 42,000 clones, 80% to 95% of which are singletons. Sequences were derived from CD4+ T cells from peripheral blood mononuclear cells, sampled in the second trimester of pregnancy. The receptor set was obtained from a female donor in good health, enrolled as a control in a pregnancy study.

J is TRBJ1-1 and V is TRBV7-2, with unresolved D. Trimming took 5 bases from V and 1 from J, leaving 14 bases between them. Germline CDR1 is SGHTA and CDR2 is FQGNSA. CDR3 length: 15 residues. In DNA, the CDR3 is TGTGCCAGCAGCCCTTTTAACAGTCGGAACACTGAAGCTTTCTTT. Its translation is CASSPFNSRNTEAFF.

This chain connects TRBV4-1 to TRBJ2-7; D is ambiguous. Germline CDR1 is MGHRA and CDR2 is YSYEKL. Deletions cut 1 base from V and 1 base from J, with 5 bases between. The CDR3 is made up of 13 amino acids. The CDR3 spells CASSQVLSYEQYF. The CDR3 coding sequence is TGCGCCAGCAGCCAAGTTTTATCCTACGAGCAGTACTTC.

The rearrangement uses TRBV7-8 and TRBJ2-4; 11 bases agree with TRBD2. V was pared by 5 bases and J by 6 bases, with 18 bases of the junction left unmatched. Germline V gene sequence: CDR1 SGHVS, CDR2 FQNEAQ. The CDR3 sequence is 19 residues long. CDR3: CASSPTGGLAGGSANIQYF. Written as DNA, the CDR3 is TGTGCCAGCAGCCCAACGGGCGGGCTAGCGGGGGGCTCGGCAAACATTCAGTACTTC.

The V call is TRBV5-1, the J call TRBJ1-1, with a weak D call TRBD1 (6 bases). The CDR3 is 13 amino acids. The ends were cut back, 4 bases at V and 10 bases at J, with 17 bases in the middle. The V gene's germline CDR1 is SGHRS and CDR2 YFSETQ. Here the CDR3 reads CASSPGSGGRAFF. In DNA form, the CDR3 reads TGCGCCAGCAGCCCCGGGTCGGGGGGCAGAGCTTTCTTT.

The CDR3: CASNRRGYTGELFF. Written as DNA, the CDR3 is TGTGCCAGCAATAGGCGGGGGTACACCGGGGAGCTGTTTTTT. The genes are TRBV6-1 and TRBJ2-2, with 7 bases identical to TRBD2. The V gene's germline CDR1 is MNHNS and CDR2 SASEGT. The CDR3 has 14 residues. The V gene end was trimmed by 7 bases and the J gene end by 3 bases; junction bases not matched to a gene: 5.

V usage is TRBV18 and J usage is TRBJ2-5; perhaps TRBD2 as D (6 bases). This CDR3 comprises 15 residues. The germline V and J ends were trimmed by 1 base and 0 bases, with 9 bases remaining between them. CDR1 is KGHSH and CDR2 is LQKENI in the germline V gene. CDR3 DNA: TGTGCCAGCTCACCACGGGACTCCAACCAAGAGACCCAGTACTTC. This encodes CASSPRDSNQETQYF. Full variable domain (missing parts from reference TRBV18 and TRBJ2-5): NAGVMQNPRHLVRRRGQEARLRCSPMKGHSHVYWYRQLPEEGLKFMVYLQKENIIDESGMPKERFSAEFPKEGPSILRIQQVVRGDSAAYFCASSPRDSNQETQYFGPGTRLLVL.

V gene TRBV11-3 combines with J gene TRBJ2-7; TRBD2 agrees at 8 bases. CDR1 and CDR2 from the germline V gene are SGHNT and YENEEA. The CDR3 has 13 residues. Trimming took 3 bases from V and 3 from J; bases not matched to a gene: 1. The CDR3 spells CASSFAGGYEQYF. The DNA for the CDR3 is TGTGCCAGCAGCTTTGCGGGGGGCTACGAGCAGTACTTC.

The chain joins TRBV19 to TRBJ2-7; 9 bases map to TRBD2. J lost 4 bases, V lost 5 bases, and 9 bases had no gene match. This CDR3 contains 15 residues. Per germline, CDR1 LNHDA and CDR2 SQIVND (reference sequence). CDR3 in DNA: TGTGCCAGTAGTTCTGTTGCGGGAGGGCGTTACGAGCAGTACTTC. It translates to CASSSVAGGRYEQYF.

The rearrangement joins TRBV5-1 to TRBJ2-7; D remains unclear. Deletions cut 0 bases from V and 1 base from J, with 8 bases between. Per germline, CDR1 SGHRS and CDR2 YFSETQ. The CDR3 length is 14 residues. The chain's CDR3 is CASSLAGRSYEQYF. For the CDR3, the DNA is TGCGCCAGCAGCTTGGCAGGCAGGTCCTACGAGCAGTACTTC.

V usage is TRBV28 and J usage is TRBJ1-5, with 7 bases identical to TRBD1. V lost 3 bases, J lost 0 bases, and 5 bases stayed unmatched. This CDR3 has 16 residues. CDR1 and CDR2 from the germline V gene are MDHEN and SYDVKM. CDR3 nucleotide sequence: TGTGCCAGCAGTTTGGGGACAGTCTATAGCAATCAGCCCCAGCATTTT. Its protein is CASSLGTVYSNQPQHF.

The chain uses TRBV5-8 and TRBJ2-5; a possible D gene is TRBD2 (5 bases). CDR1 and CDR2 (germline): SGHTS, YDEGEE. Trimming took off 2 bases at V and 4 bases at J, with 9 bases between the two ends. The CDR3 loop spans 13 amino acids. CDR3: CASSLGSGETQYF. CDR3 sequence (DNA): TGTGCCAGCAGCTTAGGGAGTGGAGAGACCCAGTACTTC.

This sequence joins TRBV28 and TRBJ2-7; D is possibly TRBD2 (7 bases). V was shortened by 5 bases and J by 13 bases, with 30 bases between the two germline ends. CDR1 is MDHEN and CDR2 is SYDVKM in the germline V gene. This CDR3 has 16 residues. As DNA, the CDR3 is TGTGCCAGCAGTCAGCTGACAGTTTTTTCAGGGACGGGGGGCTACTTC. This sequence encodes CASSQLTVFSGTGGYF.

The gene calls are TRBV19 and TRBJ1-1; D ambiguous. Germline CDR1 is LNHDA and CDR2 is SQIVND (reference sequence). The CDR3 covers 14 residues. V lost 5 bases and J lost 0, with 10 bases in between. CDR3 amino acids: CASSLTNMNTEAFF. The CDR3 nucleotides are TGTGCCAGTAGTCTGACAAATATGAACACTGAAGCTTTCTTT.

This clone was observed a handful of times. The chain recombines TRBV15 with TRBJ1-1; D might be TRBD1 (5 bases). The CDR3 extends over 15 amino acids. Trimming cost V 1 base and J 0 bases, with 9 bases left between them. CDR1 and CDR2 from the germline V gene are LNHNV and YYDKDF (reference sequence). CDR3 loop: CATSRGSGMNTEAFF. CDR3 nucleotide sequence: TGTGCCACCAGCAGAGGTTCAGGGATGAACACTGAAGCTTTCTTT.

The V call is TRBV11-2, the J call TRBJ1-5; TRBD1 aligns across 8 bases. Trimming cost V 6 bases and J 4 bases; bases outside gene matches: 5. CDR3 length equals 14 residues. The germline CDR1 and CDR2 sequences are SGHAT and FQNNGV. DNA for the CDR3: TGTGCCAGCAGTTCCACAGGGGGGAATCAGCCCCAGCATTTT. Translating it yields CASSSTGGNQPQHF.

CDR3 DNA: TGCGCCAGCAGCCAAGATGGTCCCCCAACGGGGGGGACAGATACGCAGTATTTT. Amino acids: CASSQDGPPTGGTDTQYF. V gene TRBV4-1 combines with J gene TRBJ2-3; 8 nucleotides agree with TRBD2. The CDR3 runs to 18 residues. Germline loops: CDR1 MGHRA, CDR2 YSYEKL. Trimming at V came to 0 bases and at J to 3 bases, leaving 11 bases not matched to a gene.

The V and J genes are TRBV11-2 and TRBJ1-6, with 7 nucleotides matching TRBD1. The CDR3 length is 15 residues. The germline CDR1 and CDR2 sequences are SGHAT and FQNNGV. Trimming took 7 bases from V and 8 from J; bases not matched to a gene: 11. Here the CDR3 DNA reads TGTGCCAGCACCAAGGAGGGGACAGCGTATTCACCCCTCCACTTT. It encodes CASTKEGTAYSPLHF.

J is TRBJ2-7 and V is TRBV6-1; D is possibly TRBD1 (6 bases). The CDR3 runs to 13 residues. The germline V gene has CDR1 MNHNS and CDR2 SASEGT. Trimming left V 10 bases short and J 2 bases short, with 15 bases between. The CDR3 spells CANRAGGAYEQYF. The CDR3 DNA follows: TGTGCCAACAGGGCGGGCGGCGCCTACGAGCAGTACTTC.

The chain employs TRBV5-6 and TRBJ2-5; no firm D call. The CDR3 consists of 11 residues. Germline V gives CDR1 SGHDT, CDR2 YYEEEE. Deletions cut 0 bases from V and 10 bases from J, with 7 bases between. The CDR3 sequence is CASSLGVNQYF. The CDR3 coding sequence is TGTGCCAGCAGCTTGGGAGTTAACCAGTACTTC.

The V gene is TRBV10-1, the J gene TRBJ2-5; 11 positions match TRBD2. The CDR3 totals 17 residues. V lost 6 bases and J lost 1; bases outside the gene matches: 10. Germline CDR1 is WNHNN and CDR2 is SYGVQD (reference sequence). CDR3 residues: CASSPKQGTSGQETQYF. For the CDR3, the DNA is TGCGCCAGCAGCCCTAAGCAGGGGACTAGCGGCCAAGAGACCCAGTACTTC.

The chain links TRBV9 to TRBJ2-7; the match to TRBD1 covers 10 bases. CDR3 length equals 16 residues. CDR1 is SGDLS and CDR2 is YYNGEE in the germline V gene. V was clipped by 1 base and J by 1 base; unmatched bases: 5. The CDR3 protein is CASSVSGQGGSYEQYF. For the CDR3, the DNA is TGTGCCAGCAGCGTATCCGGACAGGGGGGTTCCTACGAGCAGTACTTC.

The genes are TRBV2 and TRBJ2-3; 7 bases align to TRBD1. Germline V CDR1 and CDR2: SNHLY, FYNNEI. CDR3 length: 15 amino acids. The J segment lost 0 bases and the V segment lost 6 bases, leaving 6 bases of the junction unmatched. The CDR3 DNA sequence: TGTGCCAGCAGGGTACAGGGGCCCAGCACAGATACGCAGTATTTT. It codes for CASRVQGPSTDTQYF.

This chain connects TRBV19 to TRBJ2-1; weak D call: TRBD2 (6 bases). The germline CDR1 and CDR2 sequences are LNHDA and SQIVND (reference sequence). The V end was cut by 6 bases, the J end by 6 bases, with 15 bases between. The CDR3 is 14 amino acids. The CDR3 DNA is TGTGCCAGTAGCTGGCGGCAGGGAGGCAATGAGCAGTTCTTC. It is translated as CASSWRQGGNEQFF. The full variable domain, in which reference TRBV19 and TRBJ2-1 provide the parts outside the CDR3, is DGGITQSPKYLFRKEGQNVTLSCEQNLNHDAMYWYRQDPGQGLRLIYYSQIVNDFQKGDIAEGYSVSREKKESFPLTVTSAQKNPTAFYLCASSWRQGGNEQFFGPGTRLTVL.

The J gene is TRBJ1-5, the V gene TRBV21-1; the table assigns TRBD1, which was not confirmed against the DNA. TRBV21-1 is labeled a pseudogene. The CDR3 has 13 residues. Written as DNA, the CDR3 is TGTGCCAGCAGCAAAGGGAAGGGGCAGCCCCAGCATTTT. It translates to CASSKGKGQPQHF.

The V and J genes are TRBV15 and TRBJ2-7, with 8 bases matching TRBD1. Germline V gene lookup returns CDR1 LNHNV and CDR2 YYDKDF (reference sequence). The J segment lost 6 bases and the V segment lost 2 bases, leaving 3 bases of the junction unmatched. This CDR3 is built from 13 residues. The DNA of the CDR3 is TGTGCCACCAGCAGACCTACAGGGGGCGAGCAGTACTTC. It encodes CATSRPTGGEQYF.

CDR3 loop: CASSLEGVTYEQYF. The CDR3 DNA reads TGTGCCAGCAGCTTGGAAGGGGTTACCTACGAGCAGTACTTC. This rearrangement joins TRBV5-5 to TRBJ2-7, with D possibly matching TRBD1 (5 bases). The CDR3 runs 14 residues. V was clipped by 0 bases and J by 2 bases, with 9 bases between them. CDR1 is SGHKS and CDR2 is YYEKEE in the germline V gene (reference sequence).

The chain combines TRBV6-6 with TRBJ2-7; TRBD1 agrees at 8 bases. Unmatched junction bases numbered 4, after V lost 10 bases and J lost 2 bases. This CDR3 is built from 12 residues. CDR1 and CDR2 from the germline V gene are MNHNY and SVGAGI (reference sequence). CDR3 sequence: CATRTGTYEQYF. As DNA, the CDR3 is TGTGCCACCCGGACAGGGACCTACGAGCAGTACTTC.

This sequence joins TRBV25-1 and TRBJ2-7; 7 nucleotides align to TRBD2. V trimming: 3 bases; J trimming: 2 bases; junction bases outside the gene matches: 7. The germline CDR1 and CDR2 sequences are MGHDK and SYGVNS. The CDR3 has 15 residues. The CDR3 loop is CASSDSSGGTYEQYF. In DNA, the CDR3 is TGTGCCAGCAGTGATTCTAGCGGAGGGACCTACGAGCAGTACTTC.